These 30 T cell receptor beta chains were sequenced from one sample in a study of T-cell memory formation after mild COVID-19. TCRdb reanalysed the 5' RACE reads using MiXCR and keeps one entry per CDR3 protein. The sample has 25,000 or so distinct CDR3 sequences; approximately 7.4% are singletons. What was sequenced was PBMCs or a T cell subset sorted from them (not recorded which). The receptors derive from an adult woman who had mild COVID-19 (a few samples of this study predate the infection). Cell type and time point are not known.

This clonotype occurred many times. The gene calls are TRBV30 and TRBJ2-3, with D possibly being TRBD2 (6 bases). The germline gives CDR1 GTSNPN, CDR2 SVGIG (reference sequence). V gave up 4 bases and J gave up 6 bases, with 14 bases separating them. This CDR3 is built from 13 residues. CDR3 bases: TGTGCCTGGACCCCGGGAGCGAGGGATACGCAGTATTTT. Protein product: CAWTPGARDTQYF. The variable domain in full, with the rest retrieved from reference TRBV30 and TRBJ2-3, is SQTIHQWPATLVQPVGSPLSLECTVEGTSNPNLYWYRQAAGRGLQLLFYSVGIGQISSEVPQNLSASRPQDRQFILSSKKLLLSDSGFYLCAWTPGARDTQYFGPGTRLTVL.

This clonotype showed up many times. This sequence joins TRBV3-1 and TRBJ2-7; D is unclear. V was pared by 0 bases and J by 3 bases, with 12 bases between. The germline V gene encodes CDR1 LGHDT and CDR2 YNNKEL (reference sequence). The CDR3 is 15 amino acids. CDR3: CASSQDPGLFYEQYF. The CDR3 nucleotides are TGTGCCAGCAGCCAAGATCCGGGTCTCTTCTACGAGCAGTACTTC.

This clonotype showed up many times. The J gene is TRBJ2-1, the V gene TRBV20-1; no definite D call. From germline, CDR1 is DFQATT and CDR2 SNEGSKA (reference sequence). Deletions cut 0 bases from V and 0 bases from J, with 15 bases between. This CDR3 is built from 17 residues. CDR3 nucleotides: TGCAGTGCTAGAGATCGTTTTAGCCCAGGCTCCTACAATGAGCAGTTCTTC. As protein: CSARDRFSPGSYNEQFF.

At least ten counts were recorded for this clonotype. V usage is TRBV30 and J usage is TRBJ2-7; D is uncertain. Germline CDR1 is GTSNPN and CDR2 is SVGIG (reference sequence). Trimming shortened V by 0 bases and J by 6 bases, and 15 bases separated the two germline ends. The CDR3 extends over 14 amino acids. CDR3 DNA sequence: TGTGCCTGGAGTGTAGTAAATTTGAGACGCGAGCAGTACTTC. Protein product: CAWSVVNLRREQYF.

The chain has TRBV30 and TRBJ2-7; unclear D gene. This CDR3 region has 13 residues. Germline lookup yields CDR1 GTSNPN and CDR2 SVGIG (reference sequence). V was cut by 1 base and J by 0 bases, with 7 bases left in between. For the CDR3, the DNA is TGTGCCTGGAGTGCAGGTCACTCCTACGAGCAGTACTTC. It translates to CAWSAGHSYEQYF.

Ten or more counts support this clonotype. The CDR3 loop is CASSLAAGGTGELFF. The DNA of the CDR3 is TGCGCCAGCAGCTTGGCCGCGGGAGGGACCGGGGAGCTGTTTTTT. This chain joins TRBV5-1 and TRBJ2-2; the match to TRBD2 covers 9 bases. Trimming at V came to 0 bases and at J to 5 bases, leaving 2 bases not matched to a gene. Germline V lookup: CDR1 SGHRS, CDR2 YFSETQ. This CDR3 is 15 amino acids long.

This clonotype was seen repeatedly, ten times or more. The chain couples TRBV10-3 to TRBJ2-3, with 8 bases fitting TRBD1. V gave up 6 bases and J gave up 2 bases; unmatched junction bases: 4. Germline lookup yields CDR1 ENHRY and CDR2 SYGVKD. The CDR3 spans 14 residues. Here the CDR3 reads CAIREDRATDTQYF. CDR3 sequence (DNA): TGTGCCATCAGGGAGGACAGGGCCACAGATACGCAGTATTTT.

Many counts were recorded for this clonotype. The chain joins TRBV30 to TRBJ1-1; a possible D gene is TRBD1 (5 bases). Germline V gene lookup returns CDR1 GTSNPN and CDR2 SVGIG (reference sequence). V lost 3 bases to trimming and J lost 4 bases, with 15 bases between them. The CDR3 has 14 amino acids. For the CDR3, the DNA is TGTGCCTGGAGATTTGGAGGGGTGGGCACTGAAGCTTTCTTT. Its protein is CAWRFGGVGTEAFF.

This clonotype was picked up many times. V gene TRBV6-6 combines with J gene TRBJ1-1, with D possibly being TRBD1 (5 bases). The V end lost 6 bases, the J end lost 0 bases, and 14 bases lay between the germline ends. The V gene's germline CDR1 is MNHNY and CDR2 SVGAGI (reference sequence). The CDR3 is made up of 15 amino acids. The CDR3 nucleotides are TGTGCCAGCAGCGACAGCCGCGCGTTGAACACTGAAGCTTTCTTT. Its translation: CASSDSRALNTEAFF.

This clonotype was counted many times. The J gene is TRBJ1-2, the V gene TRBV7-9, with a weak D call TRBD1 (6 bases). V was cut by 0 bases and J by 8 bases, with 16 bases left in between. Germline values: CDR1 SEHNR, CDR2 FQNEAQ (reference sequence). The CDR3 contains 15 residues. The CDR3 region has the DNA TGTGCCAGCAGCTTAGCGGGGGCCCTACTGGGCGGCTACACCTTC. It encodes CASSLAGALLGGYTF.

This clonotype was recorded many times. The rearrangement joins TRBV24-1 to TRBJ2-6; D gene ambiguous. V lost 4 bases, J lost 2 bases, and 2 bases lay in between. This CDR3 has 13 amino acids. Germline CDR1 reads KGHDR; CDR2 reads SFDVKD. The CDR3 sequence is CATSDAGANVLTF. CDR3 DNA: TGTGCCACCAGTGACGCTGGGGCCAACGTCCTGACTTTC.

There are many counts of this clonotype. This sequence joins TRBV5-1 and TRBJ2-5; the D call may be TRBD1 or TRBD2 (5 bases each). Per germline, CDR1 SGHRS and CDR2 YFSETQ. Trimming removed 4 bases at V and 2 bases at J, with 9 bases between. CDR3 size: 13 residues. The CDR3 spells CASSLGPQETQYF. CDR3 bases: TGCGCCAGCAGCCTGGGACCGCAAGAGACCCAGTACTTC.

This clonotype has just a few counts. The chain carries TRBV3-1 and TRBJ1-4; D is possibly TRBD1 (6 bases). The CDR3 is made up of 17 amino acids. Germline V gene sequence: CDR1 LGHDT, CDR2 YNNKEL (reference sequence). The germline V and J ends were trimmed by 0 bases and 4 bases, with 15 bases remaining between them. CDR3 region: CASSQDSRDTYNEKLFF. CDR3 in DNA: TGTGCCAGCAGCCAAGATTCTCGGGACACTTATAATGAAAAACTGTTTTTT.

This clonotype was recorded many times. The CDR3 nucleotides read TGCGCCAGCAGCTCCCACGCCTCGGATGGAAACACCATATATTTT. Its protein product is CASSSHASDGNTIYF. The V and J genes are TRBV4-3 and TRBJ1-3; D gene ambiguous. V was pared by 5 bases and J by 3 bases, with 14 bases between. This CDR3 is built from 15 residues. Germline V gene data show CDR1 as LGHNA and CDR2 as YSLEER.

In its sample, this clonotype was seen many times. The rearrangement uses TRBV7-8 and TRBJ1-2; no definite D call. The ends were cut back, 5 bases at V and 8 bases at J, with 12 bases in the middle. The CDR3 has 12 amino acids. Germline V gene lookup returns CDR1 SGHVS and CDR2 FQNEAQ. CDR3 sequence reads: CASSGRIGGYTF. CDR3 nucleotides: TGTGCCAGCAGCGGGAGGATCGGAGGCTACACCTTC.

This clonotype was recorded many times. J is TRBJ1-2 and V is TRBV4-1, with 7 nucleotides matching TRBD1. The CDR3 totals 15 residues. The germline V gene encodes CDR1 MGHRA and CDR2 YSYEKL. The V segment lost 4 bases and the J segment 3 bases; nucleotides outside the gene matches: 8. The CDR3 loop is CASSPVGRGDYGYTF. The CDR3 nucleotides are TGCGCCAGCAGCCCTGTCGGCAGGGGGGACTATGGCTACACCTTC.

Many counts were recorded for this clonotype. This chain joins TRBV20-1 and TRBJ2-1; 11 positions match TRBD2. CDR1 is DFQATT, CDR2 SNEGSKA, per germline (reference sequence). The CDR3 has 20 amino acids. V gave up 0 bases and J gave up 1 base; unmatched junction bases: 14. The CDR3 DNA is TGCAGTGCTAGAGATTGGCGTAAACCGACTAGCGGGAAGTCCTACAATGAGCAGTTCTTC. This translates into CSARDWRKPTSGKSYNEQFF.

Ten or more counts support this clonotype. The J gene is TRBJ2-2, the V gene TRBV7-2, with D unresolved. V lost 2 bases and J 4 bases, leaving 8 bases between the germline ends. The germline V gene encodes CDR1 SGHTA and CDR2 FQGNSA. The length of the CDR3 is 14 residues. The CDR3 DNA reads TGTGCCAGCAGCTTACCCGGTGGCACCGGGGAGCTGTTTTTT. It codes for CASSLPGGTGELFF.

This clonotype occurred many times. The V call is TRBV30, the J call TRBJ2-7; a weak D match, TRBD2 (5 bases). The V end was cut by 6 bases, the J end by 5 bases, with 11 bases between. The CDR3 length is 11 residues. Germline V gene data show CDR1 as GTSNPN and CDR2 as SVGIG (reference sequence). The CDR3 protein is CACGRAHEQYF. In DNA form, the CDR3 reads TGTGCCTGTGGGCGGGCACACGAGCAGTACTTC. The full variable domain, with the rest looked up from reference TRBV30 and TRBJ2-7, is SQTIHQWPATLVQPVGSPLSLECTVEGTSNPNLYWYRQAAGRGLQLLFYSVGIGQISSEVPQNLSASRPQDRQFILSSKKLLLSDSGFYLCACGRAHEQYFGPGTRLTVT.

This clonotype has at least ten counts. This chain links TRBV13 with TRBJ1-5, with D possibly being TRBD1 (5 bases). V lost 5 bases and J 3 bases, leaving 8 bases between the germline ends. The CDR3 is made up of 13 amino acids. From germline, CDR1 is PRHDT and CDR2 FYEKMQ (reference sequence). The CDR3, as DNA: TGTGCCAGCAGCCGGGGGACCAATCAGCCCCAGCATTTT. This codes for CASSRGTNQPQHF. Based on the CDR3 plus reference TRBV13 and TRBJ1-5, the full variable domain is AAGVIQSPRHLIKEKRETATLKCYPIPRHDTVYWYQQGPGQDPQFLISFYEKMQSDKGSIPDRFSAQQFSDYHSELNMSSLELGDSALYFCASSRGTNQPQHFGDGTRLSIL.

This clonotype was picked up many times. The J gene is TRBJ2-1, the V gene TRBV24-1, with TRBD2 matching over 7 bases. Germline CDR1 reads KGHDR; CDR2 reads SFDVKD. The V and J ends lost 3 bases and 3 bases, in that order; junction bases with no gene match: 7. This CDR3 is built from 16 residues. The CDR3 region has the DNA TGTGCCACCAGTGATGGGGGGGGAGGAATCTACAATGAGCAGTTCTTC. Translating it yields CATSDGGGGIYNEQFF.

This clonotype was seen ten or more times. The genes are TRBV10-2 and TRBJ2-7, with TRBD1 as a possible D gene (6 bases). V was cut by 8 bases and J by 3 bases, with 14 bases left in between. This CDR3 has 13 amino acids. Germline values: CDR1 WSHSY, CDR2 SAAADI. The CDR3 coding sequence is TGCGCCAGCTTACGGGACACCGGCTACGAGCAGTACTTC. It specifies CASLRDTGYEQYF.

This clonotype was seen a few times. The rearrangement uses TRBV5-4 and TRBJ1-1; unclear D gene. The CDR3 runs to 14 residues. The germline V gene encodes CDR1 SGHNT and CDR2 YYREEE (reference sequence). Trimming took off 3 bases at V and 0 bases at J, with 9 bases between the two ends. The CDR3 bases are TGTGCCAGCAGCTCGAATTGGTTGAACACTGAAGCTTTCTTT. This gives the protein CASSSNWLNTEAFF.

In this sample, this clonotype turned up many times. The CDR3 sequence: CASSSAGGGLSYGYTF. The DNA for the CDR3 is TGCGCCAGCAGCTCGGCCGGGGGCGGCTTATCGTATGGCTACACCTTC. The rearrangement links TRBV5-1 to TRBJ1-2; D is possibly TRBD1 (6 bases). CDR3 length: 16 amino acids. Trimming removed 3 bases at V and 5 bases at J, with 20 bases between. Germline CDR1 SGHRS, CDR2 YFSETQ.

This clonotype was counted between two and nine times. V and J are TRBV20-1 and TRBJ2-3; D is possibly TRBD1 (6 bases). Trimming removed 4 bases at V and 6 bases at J, with 17 bases between. Germline V gene sequence: CDR1 DFQATT, CDR2 SNEGSKA (reference sequence). The CDR3 contains 14 residues. The CDR3 here is CSATRTAPGDTQYF. Here the CDR3 DNA reads TGCAGTGCTACGAGGACAGCCCCTGGGGATACGCAGTATTTT.

This clonotype has a count of ten or more. The chain has TRBV7-9 and TRBJ1-1; D not resolved. With 5 bases removed from V and 4 bases from J, the gap between germline ends came to 20 bases. The germline V gene has CDR1 SEHNR and CDR2 FQNEAQ (reference sequence). This CDR3 spans 16 amino acids. This CDR3 is CASSPRLAGGVTEAFF. CDR3 nucleotides: TGTGCCAGCAGCCCTCGGTTGGCAGGAGGAGTCACTGAAGCTTTCTTT. Together with reference TRBV7-9 and TRBJ1-1, the CDR3 gives the full variable domain: DTGVSQNPRHKITKRGQNVTFRCDPISEHNRLYWYRQTLGQGPEFLTYFQNEAQLEKSRLLSDRFSAERPKGSFSTLEIQRTEQGDSAMYLCASSPRLAGGVTEAFFGQGTRLTVV.

This clonotype was seen many times. The V and J genes are TRBV11-2 and TRBJ1-6, with D possibly being TRBD1 (5 bases). The germline CDR1 and CDR2 sequences are SGHAT and FQNNGV. The CDR3 length is 14 residues. V was shortened by 4 bases and J by 5 bases, with 9 bases between the two germline ends. CDR3 sequence (DNA): TGTGCCAGCAGCTCAGGGAGTAATAATTCACCCCTCCACTTT. Its protein is CASSSGSNNSPLHF.

The chain joins TRBV15 to TRBJ2-2; 14 nucleotides agree with TRBD2. The V gene end was trimmed by 1 base and the J gene end by 1 base; junction bases not matched to a gene: 8. CDR3 length equals 20 residues. Per germline, CDR1 LNHNV and CDR2 YYDKDF (reference sequence). CDR3 in amino acids: CATSRARGLAGVLNTGELFF. The CDR3 DNA reads TGTGCCACCAGCAGAGCGAGGGGACTAGCGGGAGTATTGAACACCGGGGAGCTGTTTTTT. The variable domain in full, completed from reference TRBV15 and TRBJ2-2, reads DAMVIQNPRYQVTQFGKPVTLSCSQTLNHNVMYWYQQKSSQAPKLLFHYYDKDFNNEADTPDNFQSRRPNTSFCFLDIRSPGLGDTAMYLCATSRARGLAGVLNTGELFFGEGSRLTVL.

This clonotype was counted at least ten times. The chain uses TRBV27 and TRBJ2-2; 8 bases match TRBD1. In germline, CDR1 is MNHEY, CDR2 SMNVEV (reference sequence). The trim removed 8 bases at V and 0 bases at J, leaving 8 bases unmatched. The CDR3 spans 16 residues. The CDR3 DNA follows: TGTGCCAGCTCCGAACCGGACAGGGCGAACACCGGGGAGCTGTTTTTT. Its protein is CASSEPDRANTGELFF.

This clonotype was seen many times. V and J are TRBV12-3 or TRBV12-4 and TRBJ2-1; D is possibly TRBD2 (5 bases). Trimming took off 8 bases at V and 0 bases at J, with 23 bases between the two ends. CDR3 size: 18 residues. The CDR3, as DNA: TGTGCCAGCCACTTCGATACCCGGGGAGTCAGCTCCTACAATGAGCAGTTCTTC. Amino acids: CASHFDTRGVSSYNEQFF.